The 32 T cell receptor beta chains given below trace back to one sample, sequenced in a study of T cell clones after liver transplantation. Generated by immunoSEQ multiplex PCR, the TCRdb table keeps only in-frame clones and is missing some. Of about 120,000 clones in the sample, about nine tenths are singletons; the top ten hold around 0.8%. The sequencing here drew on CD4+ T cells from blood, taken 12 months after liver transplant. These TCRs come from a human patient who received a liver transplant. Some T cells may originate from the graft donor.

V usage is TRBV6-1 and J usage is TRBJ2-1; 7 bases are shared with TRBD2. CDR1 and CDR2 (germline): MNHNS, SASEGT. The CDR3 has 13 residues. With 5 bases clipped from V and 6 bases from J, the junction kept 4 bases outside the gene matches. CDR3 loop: CASSKTSSNEQFF. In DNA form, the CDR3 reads TGTGCCAGCAGTAAGACTAGCAGCAATGAGCAGTTCTTC.

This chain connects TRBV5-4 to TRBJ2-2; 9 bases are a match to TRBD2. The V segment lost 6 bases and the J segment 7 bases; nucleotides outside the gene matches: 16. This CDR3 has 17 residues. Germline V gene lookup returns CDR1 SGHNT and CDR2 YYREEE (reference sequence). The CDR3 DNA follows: TGTGCCAGCACCCGGGTCCAGACTAGCGGTGGGGACGGGGAGCTGTTTTTT. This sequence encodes CASTRVQTSGGDGELFF.

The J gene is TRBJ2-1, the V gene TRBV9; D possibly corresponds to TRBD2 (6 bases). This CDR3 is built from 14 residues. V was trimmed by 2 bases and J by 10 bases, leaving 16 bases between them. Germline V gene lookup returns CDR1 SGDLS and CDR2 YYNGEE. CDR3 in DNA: TGTGCCAGCAGCGTTATGGGGAGGAACCCGGAGCAGTTCTTC. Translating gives CASSVMGRNPEQFF.

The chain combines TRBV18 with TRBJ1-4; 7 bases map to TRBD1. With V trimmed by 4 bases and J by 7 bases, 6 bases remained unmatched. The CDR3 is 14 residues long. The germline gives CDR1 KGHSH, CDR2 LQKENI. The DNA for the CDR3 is TGTGCCAGCTCACGACAGGGTAAGCGTGAAAAACTGTTTTTT. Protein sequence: CASSRQGKREKLFF.

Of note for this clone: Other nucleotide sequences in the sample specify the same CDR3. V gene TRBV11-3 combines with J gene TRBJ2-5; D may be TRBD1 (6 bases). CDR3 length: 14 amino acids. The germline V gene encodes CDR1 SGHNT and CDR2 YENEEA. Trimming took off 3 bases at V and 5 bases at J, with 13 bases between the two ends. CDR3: CASSFGGGRETQYF. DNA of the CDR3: TGTGCCAGCAGCTTTGGTGGGGGCCGGGAGACCCAGTACTTC. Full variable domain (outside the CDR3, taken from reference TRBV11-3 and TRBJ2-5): EAGVVQSPRYKIIEKKQPVAFWCNPISGHNTLYWYLQNLGQGPELLIRYENEEAVDDSQLPKDRFSAERLKGVDSTLKIQPAELGDSAVYLCASSFGGGRETQYFGPGTRLLVL.

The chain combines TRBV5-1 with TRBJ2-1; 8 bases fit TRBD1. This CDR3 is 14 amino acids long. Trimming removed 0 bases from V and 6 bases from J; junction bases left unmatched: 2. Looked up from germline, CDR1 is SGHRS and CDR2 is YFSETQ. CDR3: CASSLGQGANEQFF. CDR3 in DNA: TGCGCCAGCAGCTTGGGGCAGGGGGCCAATGAGCAGTTCTTC.

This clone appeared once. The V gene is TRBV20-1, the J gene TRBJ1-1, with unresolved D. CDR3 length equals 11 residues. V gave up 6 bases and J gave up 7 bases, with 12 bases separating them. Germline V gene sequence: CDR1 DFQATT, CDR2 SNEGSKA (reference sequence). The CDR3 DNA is TGCAGTGCCTCGGTGGGGATTGAAGCTTTCTTT. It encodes CSASVGIEAFF.

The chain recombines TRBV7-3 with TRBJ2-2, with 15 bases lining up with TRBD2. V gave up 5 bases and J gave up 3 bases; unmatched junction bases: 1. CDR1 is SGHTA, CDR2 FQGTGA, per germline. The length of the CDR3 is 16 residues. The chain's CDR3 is CASSGTSGRYTGELFF. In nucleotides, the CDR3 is TGTGCCAGCAGCGGGACTAGCGGGAGGTACACCGGGGAGCTGTTTTTT.

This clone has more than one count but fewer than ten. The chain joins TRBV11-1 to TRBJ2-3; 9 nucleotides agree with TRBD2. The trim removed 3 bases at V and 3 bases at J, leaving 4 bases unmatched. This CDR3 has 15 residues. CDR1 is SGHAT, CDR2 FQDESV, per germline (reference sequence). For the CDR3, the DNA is TGTGCCAGCAGCTTTAGCGGGAGTCATACAGATACGCAGTATTTT. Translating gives CASSFSGSHTDTQYF.

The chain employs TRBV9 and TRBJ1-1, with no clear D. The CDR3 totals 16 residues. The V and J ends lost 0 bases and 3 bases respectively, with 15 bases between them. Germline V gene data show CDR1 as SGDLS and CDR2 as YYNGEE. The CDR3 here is CASSVGGRTGDTEAFF. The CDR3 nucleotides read TGTGCCAGCAGCGTAGGAGGACGGACGGGTGACACTGAAGCTTTCTTT.

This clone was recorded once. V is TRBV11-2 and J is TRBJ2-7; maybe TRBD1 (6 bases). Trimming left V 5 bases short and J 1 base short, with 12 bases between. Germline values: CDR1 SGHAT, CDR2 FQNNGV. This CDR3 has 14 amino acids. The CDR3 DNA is TGTGCCAGCAGCCCCGGACAGCTTTCCTACGAGCAGTACTTC. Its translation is CASSPGQLSYEQYF.

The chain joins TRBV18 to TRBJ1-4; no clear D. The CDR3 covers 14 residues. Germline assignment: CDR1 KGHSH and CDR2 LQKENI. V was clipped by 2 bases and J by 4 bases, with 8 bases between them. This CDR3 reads CASSPAAINEKLFF. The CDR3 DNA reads TGTGCCAGCTCACCAGCTGCCATTAATGAAAAACTGTTTTTT.

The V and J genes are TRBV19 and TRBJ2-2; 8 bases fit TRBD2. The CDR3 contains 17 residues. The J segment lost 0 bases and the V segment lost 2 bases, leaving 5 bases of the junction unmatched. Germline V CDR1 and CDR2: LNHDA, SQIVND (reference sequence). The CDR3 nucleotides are TGTGCCAGTAGTATACTCCCAGCGGGGGCGAACACCGGGGAGCTGTTTTTT. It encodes CASSILPAGANTGELFF. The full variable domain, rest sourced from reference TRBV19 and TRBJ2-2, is DGGITQSPKYLFRKEGQNVTLSCEQNLNHDAMYWYRQDPGQGLRLIYYSQIVNDFQKGDIAEGYSVSREKKESFPLTVTSAQKNPTAFYLCASSILPAGANTGELFFGEGSRLTVL.

The CDR3 coding sequence is TGTGCCACCAGCAGAGCGAAGGGACAGGGGGGCCTGGGGAAAGAGACCCAGTACTTC. Its translation is CATSRAKGQGGLGKETQYF. V gene TRBV15 combines with J gene TRBJ2-5; 11 bases align to TRBD1. V shed 1 base and J 3 bases; nucleotides not matched to a gene: 13. CDR1 is LNHNV, CDR2 YYDKDF, per germline (reference sequence). The CDR3 consists of 19 residues.

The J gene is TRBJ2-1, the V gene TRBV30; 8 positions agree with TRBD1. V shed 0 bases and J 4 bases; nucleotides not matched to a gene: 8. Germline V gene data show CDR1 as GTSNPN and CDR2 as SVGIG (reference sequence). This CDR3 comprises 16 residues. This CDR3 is CAWSVWTGRSYNEQFF. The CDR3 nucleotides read TGTGCCTGGAGTGTATGGACAGGGAGGAGTTACAATGAGCAGTTCTTC. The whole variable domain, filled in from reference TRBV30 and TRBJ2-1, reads SQTIHQWPATLVQPVGSPLSLECTVEGTSNPNLYWYRQAAGRGLQLLFYSVGIGQISSEVPQNLSASRPQDRQFILSSKKLLLSDSGFYLCAWSVWTGRSYNEQFFGPGTRLTVL.

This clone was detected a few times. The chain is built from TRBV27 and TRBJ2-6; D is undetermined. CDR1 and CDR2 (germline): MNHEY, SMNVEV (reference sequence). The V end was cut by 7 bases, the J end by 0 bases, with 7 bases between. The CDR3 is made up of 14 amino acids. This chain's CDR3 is CASNRVSGANVLTF. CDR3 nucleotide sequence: TGTGCCAGCAATCGGGTCTCTGGGGCCAACGTCCTGACTTTC.

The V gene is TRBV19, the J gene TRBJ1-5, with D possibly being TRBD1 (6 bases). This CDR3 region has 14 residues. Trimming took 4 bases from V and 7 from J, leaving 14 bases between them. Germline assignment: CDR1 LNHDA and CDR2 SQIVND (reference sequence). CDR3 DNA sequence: TGTGCCAGTAGTACCGTAGGGGGGGAACAGCCCCAGCATTTT. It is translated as CASSTVGGEQPQHF.

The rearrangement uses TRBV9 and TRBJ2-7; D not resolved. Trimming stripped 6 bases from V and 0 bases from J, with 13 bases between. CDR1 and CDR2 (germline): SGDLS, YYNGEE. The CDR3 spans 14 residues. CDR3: CASTTDGSSYEQYF. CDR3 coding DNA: TGTGCCAGCACCACCGACGGCTCCTCCTACGAGCAGTACTTC.

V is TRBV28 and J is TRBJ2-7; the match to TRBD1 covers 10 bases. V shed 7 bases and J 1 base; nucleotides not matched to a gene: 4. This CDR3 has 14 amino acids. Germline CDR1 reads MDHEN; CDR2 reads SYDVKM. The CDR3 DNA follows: TGTGCCAGCAAACCGGGACAGGGGTCCTACGAGCAGTACTTC. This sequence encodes CASKPGQGSYEQYF.

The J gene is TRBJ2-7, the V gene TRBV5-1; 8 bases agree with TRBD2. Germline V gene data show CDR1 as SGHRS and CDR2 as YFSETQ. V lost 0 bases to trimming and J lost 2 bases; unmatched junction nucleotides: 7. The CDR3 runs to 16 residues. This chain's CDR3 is CASSLVSSGLTYEQYF. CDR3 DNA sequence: TGCGCCAGCAGCTTGGTTTCTAGCGGGCTGACCTACGAGCAGTACTTC.

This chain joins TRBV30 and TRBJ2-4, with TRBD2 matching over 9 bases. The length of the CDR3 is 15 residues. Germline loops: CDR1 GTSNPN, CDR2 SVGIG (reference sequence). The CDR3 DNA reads TGTGCGATCCGGGCTAGCGGGACGGCCAAAAACATTCAGTACTTC. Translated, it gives CAIRASGTAKNIQYF.

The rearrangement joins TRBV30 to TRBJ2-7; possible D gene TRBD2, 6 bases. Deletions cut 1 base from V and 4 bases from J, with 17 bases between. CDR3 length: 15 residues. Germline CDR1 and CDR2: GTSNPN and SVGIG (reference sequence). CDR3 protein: CAWSDPQGGVYEQYF. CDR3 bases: TGTGCCTGGAGTGACCCCCAGGGCGGGGTTTACGAGCAGTACTTC.

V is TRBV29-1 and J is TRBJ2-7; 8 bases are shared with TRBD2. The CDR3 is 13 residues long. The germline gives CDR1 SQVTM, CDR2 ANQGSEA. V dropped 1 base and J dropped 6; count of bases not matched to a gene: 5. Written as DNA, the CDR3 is TGCAGCGTTGAAGCTACGGGAGGGTCCGAGCAGTACTTC. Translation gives CSVEATGGSEQYF.

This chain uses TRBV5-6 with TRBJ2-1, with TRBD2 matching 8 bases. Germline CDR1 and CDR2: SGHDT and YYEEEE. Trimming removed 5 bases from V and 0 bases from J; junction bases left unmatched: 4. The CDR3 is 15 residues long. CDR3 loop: CASRGGGSSYNEQFF. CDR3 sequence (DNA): TGTGCCAGCAGAGGCGGGGGGAGCTCCTACAATGAGCAGTTCTTC. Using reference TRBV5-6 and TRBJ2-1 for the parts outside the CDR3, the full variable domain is DAGVTQSPTHLIKTRGQQVTLRCSPKSGHDTVSWYQQALGQGPQFIFQYYEEEERQRGNFPDRFSGHQFPNYSSELNVNALLLGDSALYLCASRGGGSSYNEQFFGPGTRLTVL.

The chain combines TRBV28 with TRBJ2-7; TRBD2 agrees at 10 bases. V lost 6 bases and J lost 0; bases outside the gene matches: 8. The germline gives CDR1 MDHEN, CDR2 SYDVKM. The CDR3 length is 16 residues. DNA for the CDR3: TGTGCCAGCAGAGAGGAGAGCGGGAGGGCCTCCTACGAGCAGTACTTC. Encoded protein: CASREESGRASYEQYF. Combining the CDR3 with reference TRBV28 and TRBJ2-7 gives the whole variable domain DVKVTQSSRYLVKRTGEKVFLECVQDMDHENMFWYRQDPGLGLRLIYFSYDVKMKEKGDIPEGYSVSREKKERFSLILESASTNQTSMYLCASREESGRASYEQYFGPGTRLTVT.

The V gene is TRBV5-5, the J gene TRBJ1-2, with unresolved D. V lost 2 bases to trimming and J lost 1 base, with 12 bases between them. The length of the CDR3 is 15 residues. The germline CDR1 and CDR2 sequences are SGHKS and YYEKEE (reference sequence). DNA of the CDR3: TGTGCCAGCAGCTTACAGCCAGCAAATAACTATGGCTACACCTTC. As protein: CASSLQPANNYGYTF.

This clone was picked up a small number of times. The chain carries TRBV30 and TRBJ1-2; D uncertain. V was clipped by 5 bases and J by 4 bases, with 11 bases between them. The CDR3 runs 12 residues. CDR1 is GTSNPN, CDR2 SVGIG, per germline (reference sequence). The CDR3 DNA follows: TGTGCCTGGTTGAGAGGAGTCTATGGCTACACCTTC. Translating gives CAWLRGVYGYTF.

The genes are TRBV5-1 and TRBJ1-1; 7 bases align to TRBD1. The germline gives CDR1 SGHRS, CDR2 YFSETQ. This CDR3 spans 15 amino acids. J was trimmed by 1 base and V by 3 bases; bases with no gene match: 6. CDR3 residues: CASSWGDRENTEAFF. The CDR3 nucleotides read TGCGCCAGCAGCTGGGGGGACAGAGAGAACACTGAAGCTTTCTTT.

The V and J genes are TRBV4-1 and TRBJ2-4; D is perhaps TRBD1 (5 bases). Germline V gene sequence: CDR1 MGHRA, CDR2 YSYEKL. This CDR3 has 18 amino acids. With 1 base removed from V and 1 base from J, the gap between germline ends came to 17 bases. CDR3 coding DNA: TGCGCCAGCAGCCAAGCGGTGGTCAGGGTCGGGGCCAAAAACATTCAGTACTTC. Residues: CASSQAVVRVGAKNIQYF.

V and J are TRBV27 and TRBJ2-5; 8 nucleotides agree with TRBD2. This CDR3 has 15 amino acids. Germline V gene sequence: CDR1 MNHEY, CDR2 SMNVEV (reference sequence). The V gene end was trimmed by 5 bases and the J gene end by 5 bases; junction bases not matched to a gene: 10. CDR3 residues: CASSPLAGGGETQYF. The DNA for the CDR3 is TGTGCCAGCAGTCCCCTCGCGGGAGGAGGGGAGACCCAGTACTTC.

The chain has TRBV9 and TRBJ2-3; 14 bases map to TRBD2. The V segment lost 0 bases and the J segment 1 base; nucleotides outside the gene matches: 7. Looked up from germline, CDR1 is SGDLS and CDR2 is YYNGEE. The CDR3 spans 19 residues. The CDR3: CASSVDRTSGRWGTDTQYF. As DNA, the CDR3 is TGTGCCAGCAGCGTAGACCGGACTAGCGGGAGGTGGGGCACAGATACGCAGTATTTT.

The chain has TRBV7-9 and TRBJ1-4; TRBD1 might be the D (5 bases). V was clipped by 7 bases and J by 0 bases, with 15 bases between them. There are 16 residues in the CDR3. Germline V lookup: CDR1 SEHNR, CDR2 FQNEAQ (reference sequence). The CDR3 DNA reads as TGTGCCAGCATCCCCAGCCAGGGCCCAACTAATGAAAAACTGTTTTTT. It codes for CASIPSQGPTNEKLFF. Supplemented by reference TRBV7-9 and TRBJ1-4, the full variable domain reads DTGVSQNPRHKITKRGQNVTFRCDPISEHNRLYWYRQTLGQGPEFLTYFQNEAQLEKSRLLSDRFSAERPKGSFSTLEIQRTEQGDSAMYLCASIPSQGPTNEKLFFGSGTQLSVL.